Sequencing of this T cell receptor (beta chain) was carried out in a study of CD8 T cells in Susac syndrome. V was shortened by 3 bases and J by 1 base, with 5 bases between the two germline ends. This CDR3 contains 13 residues. This clonotype was seen just once. Reverse transcription of roughly 0.5 to 1 ug RNA was carried out with random hexamers. TCRdb re-derived calls from the immunoSEQ multiplex PCR reads in MiXCR, one entry per CDR3 protein. The sample contains about 150,000 distinct CDR3 sequences, 85% to 95% of which appear only once. Input material: CD4+ T cells from PBMCs. The V call is TRBV12-3 or TRBV12-4, the J call TRBJ2-3; D not resolved. The clonotype was recovered from a human donor with multiple sclerosis. The CDR3 DNA reads TGTGCCAGCAGTTTTACGGGCACAGATACGCAGTATTTT. Translating gives CASSFTGTDTQYF.